A single T cell receptor beta chain is shown here with its context. These data come from a study of blood T cells in healthy people across ages. Study overall: Per two T cells, template switching captured roughly one barcoded beta molecule.

A sample-barcoded 5' primer and a J-beta primer mix were used in a second PCR of about 7 to 12 cycles. In TCRdb, the 5' RACE reads were re-called with MiXCR into one record per CDR3 protein. The table records 800,000 or so distinct CDR3 sequences, 20% to 30% of them present only once. The V gene end was trimmed by 0 bases and the J gene end by 4 bases; junction bases not matched to a gene: 1. CDR3 length: 14 residues. The germline V gene has CDR1 DFQATT and CDR2 SNEGSKA (reference sequence). A further study also used this sample, focusing on T cells of mothers and their children. That work states: Every mother supplied over 9.5 million TCR beta CDR3 reads and every child 2.5 million to 3.5 million.

V usage is TRBV20-1 and J usage is TRBJ1-1, with TRBD1 identical over 11 bases. The specimen sequenced was blood. The source is a boy aged 5-17 years in good health. The CDR3 region is CSAREGTGGTEAFF. The CDR3 DNA reads TGCAGTGCTAGAGAAGGGACAGGGGGCACTGAAGCTTTCTTT.